These 17 T cell receptor beta chains were all obtained from the same sample, sequenced in a study of shared clonotypes between healthy human individuals. Produced via immunoSEQ multiplex PCR; TCRdb's table is partial and in-frame only. The table has a few million clones, 90% to 96% seen once. The sequencing input was naive CD4+ T cells sorted from blood. Subset reported: CD45RA+ positively selected. These receptor sequences come from a man aged 18 to 30 in good health.

Notes on this clone: The limits of the CDR3 on the DNA are not certain, so only TCRdb's listed CDR3 is given. The chain combines TRBV15 with TRBJ2-2; whether TRBD2, the table's D call, matches the DNA was not checked. Per germline, CDR1 LNHNV and CDR2 YYDKDF (reference sequence). The CDR3 is 13 residues long, ends included. CDR3 loop: CAARPKVGGSCFF.

The chain uses TRBV7-9 and TRBJ2-1, with TRBD2 as a possible D gene (5 bases). Germline V gene data show CDR1 as SEHNR and CDR2 as FQNEAQ (reference sequence). Trimming pared 4 bases from V and 13 bases from J, leaving 20 bases between. The CDR3 covers 14 residues. For the CDR3, the DNA is TGTGCCAGCAGCTCCCTGGAGGCGGGCCCTTCCCAGTTCTTC. It encodes CASSSLEAGPSQFF.

Points on this clone: The sample carries other DNA sequences with the same CDR3. The V call is TRBV10-3, the J call TRBJ2-3, with unresolved D. This CDR3 comprises 13 residues. The V end lost 0 bases, the J end lost 3 bases, and 4 bases lay between the germline ends. CDR1 ENHRY and CDR2 SYGVKD come from the germline V gene. CDR3 coding DNA: TGTGCCATCAGTGAGTCCCCTACAGATACGCAGTATTTT. Amino acid sequence: CAISESPTDTQYF.

This clone was detected once. The chain uses TRBV6-1 and TRBJ2-1, with D possibly being TRBD1 or TRBD2 (5 bases each). Trimming pared 1 base from V and 6 bases from J, leaving 13 bases between. The CDR3 covers 15 residues. The germline V gene has CDR1 MNHNS and CDR2 SASEGT. The CDR3 protein is CASSEGRGEFNEQFF. CDR3 DNA sequence: TGTGCCAGCAGTGAAGGTAGAGGGGAGTTCAATGAGCAGTTCTTC.

The J gene is TRBJ1-3, the V gene TRBV30; D not certain. This CDR3 region has 15 residues. Germline V gene sequence: CDR1 GTSNPN, CDR2 SVGIG (reference sequence). The V and J ends lost 2 bases and 3 bases respectively, with 14 bases between them. For the CDR3, the DNA is TGTGCCTGGAGTAGAGGGCGGCAAGGTGGAAACACCATATATTTT. It encodes CAWSRGRQGGNTIYF.

This chain connects TRBV11-2 to TRBJ2-3, with D possibly matching TRBD2 (6 bases). Trimming cost V 4 bases and J 4 bases, with 12 bases left between them. Germline CDR1 reads SGHAT; CDR2 reads FQNNGV. The CDR3 spans 14 residues. CDR3 sequence reads: CASSSGLSPDTQYF. CDR3 bases: TGTGCCAGCAGCTCGGGACTGTCTCCAGATACGCAGTATTTT.

The chain recombines TRBV5-4 with TRBJ2-7; perhaps TRBD2 as D (6 bases). Germline CDR1 SGHNT, CDR2 YYREEE (reference sequence). The CDR3 runs to 14 residues. Trimming shortened V by 0 bases and J by 3 bases, and 10 bases separated the two germline ends. The CDR3 here is CASSLDSGLYEQYF. Written as DNA, the CDR3 is TGTGCCAGCAGCTTGGATAGCGGACTCTACGAGCAGTACTTC.

The rearrangement uses TRBV28 and TRBJ2-5, with 16 bases lining up with TRBD2. Germline V gives CDR1 MDHEN, CDR2 SYDVKM. J gave up 2 bases and V 2 bases, and 14 bases lay outside the gene matches. This CDR3 region has 21 residues. In DNA, the CDR3 is TGTGCCAGCAGTTTAGGGACAGGGGGGACTAGCGGGAGGGTACGGCAAGAGACCCAGTACTTC. Amino acids: CASSLGTGGTSGRVRQETQYF.

The rearrangement links TRBV5-1 to TRBJ2-1; 7 nucleotides agree with TRBD1. This CDR3 region has 14 residues. Germline CDR1 and CDR2: SGHRS and YFSETQ. With 1 base clipped from V and 6 bases from J, the junction kept 4 bases outside the gene matches. The CDR3 reads CASSLNPGGNEQFF. CDR3 sequence (DNA): TGCGCCAGCAGCTTGAACCCAGGGGGCAATGAGCAGTTCTTC.

The chain carries TRBV30 and TRBJ2-1; TRBD2 matches at 8 bases. The germline V gene encodes CDR1 GTSNPN and CDR2 SVGIG (reference sequence). There are 11 residues in the CDR3. The V gene end was trimmed by 5 bases and the J gene end by 13 bases; junction bases not matched to a gene: 7. The CDR3 sequence is CAWGKREKQFF. The CDR3 nucleotides are TGTGCCTGGGGGAAGCGGGAGAAACAGTTCTTC. The full variable domain, its missing parts supplied by reference TRBV30 and TRBJ2-1, is SQTIHQWPATLVQPVGSPLSLECTVEGTSNPNLYWYRQAAGRGLQLLFYSVGIGQISSEVPQNLSASRPQDRQFILSSKKLLLSDSGFYLCAWGKREKQFFGPGTRLTVL.

The chain joins TRBV5-1 to TRBJ2-5; no reliable D call. The CDR3 spans 13 residues. V lost 5 bases and J lost 3, with 11 bases in between. The V gene's germline CDR1 is SGHRS and CDR2 YFSETQ. The CDR3 sequence: CASSGQPKETQYF. In nucleotides, the CDR3 is TGCGCCAGCAGTGGGCAGCCCAAAGAGACCCAGTACTTC.

The chain combines TRBV7-3 with TRBJ1-5; 9 bases line up with TRBD1. V dropped 2 bases and J dropped 11; count of bases not matched to a gene: 4. CDR1 and CDR2 from the germline V gene are SGHTA and FQGTGA. The CDR3 length is 13 residues. CDR3 sequence (DNA): TGTGCCAGCAGCTTAGACAGGGGGAGGGCCCAGCATTTT. Translating gives CASSLDRGRAQHF.

The chain is built from TRBV28 and TRBJ1-5; maybe TRBD1 (6 bases). The germline V gene encodes CDR1 MDHEN and CDR2 SYDVKM. This CDR3 region has 15 residues. With 2 bases removed from V and 2 bases from J, the gap between germline ends came to 10 bases. The CDR3 sequence is CASSLGGRGNQPQHF. The CDR3 bases are TGTGCCAGCAGTTTAGGGGGGCGGGGCAATCAGCCCCAGCATTTT.

This sequence joins TRBV18 and TRBJ2-6; 7 nucleotides agree with TRBD2. Germline CDR1 and CDR2: KGHSH and LQKENI. This CDR3 contains 19 residues. V dropped 1 base and J dropped 0; count of bases not matched to a gene: 9. The CDR3 spells CASSPRYPGGASGANVLTF. The CDR3 nucleotides read TGTGCCAGCTCACCACGATACCCGGGGGGAGCCTCTGGGGCCAACGTCCTGACTTTC.

In its sample, this clone was seen once. The chain is built from TRBV7-9 and TRBJ2-2, with a possible D match to TRBD2 (6 bases). The CDR3 runs 18 residues. Germline CDR1 SEHNR, CDR2 FQNEAQ (reference sequence). Trimming shortened V by 2 bases and J by 0 bases, and 16 bases separated the two germline ends. CDR3 in DNA: TGTGCCAGCAGCTTACGCGCGGGGAGGATCACGAACACCGGGGAGCTGTTTTTT. Translating gives CASSLRAGRITNTGELFF.

With respect to this clone: Other DNA variants within this sample encode the same CDR3. The V gene is TRBV5-6, the J gene TRBJ2-7; a possible D gene is TRBD2 (6 bases). This CDR3 contains 13 residues. Germline V lookup: CDR1 SGHDT, CDR2 YYEEEE. V lost 3 bases and J lost 1, with 8 bases in between. The CDR3 region is CASSSDYSYEQYF. The CDR3 DNA follows: TGTGCCAGCAGCTCGGACTATTCCTACGAGCAGTACTTC.

This chain connects TRBV7-2 to TRBJ2-7, with D unclear. Between the trimmed V and J ends, which lost 1 base and 2 bases, there was a span of 12 bases. CDR1 is SGHTA, CDR2 FQGNSA, per germline. CDR3 size: 15 residues. Here the CDR3 DNA reads TGTGCCAGCAGCTTAGGAAGCCCCGGAGCCTACGAGCAGTACTTC. Amino acid sequence: CASSLGSPGAYEQYF.